This T cell receptor beta chain was recorded in a study of blood T cell repertoires in COVID-19 (dated by TCRdb to 2018 to 2020). About the full investigation: Collaborator samples came from the United States, Italy and Spain and covered acute and convalescent phases of COVID-19. Where available, HLA class I and class II types were taken from metadata supplied by the sample provider and were not determined by assay-based typing. The prospective study material was composed of cDNA or gDNA derived from T cells, B-cell-depleted T cells, or PBMCs. The samples were drawn from two sources: the first 160 participants of the ongoing ImmuneRACE study, and over 950 subjects contributed by 6 global collaborators. Deeply sampled blood TCRbeta repertoires from subjects exposed to, actively infected with, or recovered from COVID-19 were included in the dataset. The sample metadata nearly always contained a de-identified subject ID, COVID-19 status, age in years and sex. The repertoires were released in a freely available public database intended as a resource for research on the immune response to SARS-CoV-2. What the work shows at the level of the full study, not this receptor alone: How much clinical and demographic metadata was included differed by source and by participant, and the metadata was provided uncurated.

TCRbeta CDR3 regions were amplified from genomic DNA by means of the immunoSEQ Assay, a bias-controlled multiplex PCR. In the source study's methods: The number of nucleated cells in each sample was estimated by amplification of reference gene primers within the assay. To quantify the absolute abundance of each unique TCRbeta CDR3 rearrangement, sequence reads were collapsed and filtered. For each sample, productive Simpson clonality was calculated by taking the square root of Simpson's diversity index across productive rearrangements. In its TCRdb copy, this immuneACCESS table keeps in-frame sequences only and misses some clones. Where compared with another copy, unresolved V genes explain less than half of these, and the others have no known cause. V and J calls and clone size are those listed in that table; D and trimming were worked out from the DNA. Within this sample are 250,000 to 350,000 clones, with roughly 80% of them counted one time only. The top ten clonotypes cover over 3.5% of the sample.

Unmatched junction bases come to 7, with V trimmed by 3 bases and J by 6 bases. The germline V gene (reference sequence) sets CDR1 to GTSNPN and CDR2 to SVGIG. Inclusive of the bounding cysteine and phenylalanine, the CDR3 is 14 residues long. Solely the CDR3 DNA is kept, with 42 bases framed from the first base. Each collaborating institution followed its own protocols to collect whole blood in K2EDTA tubes. For TCRbeta analysis, collaborators shipped samples in one of three forms: frozen whole blood, isolated PBMCs, or DNA extracted from either of those sample types. A remark on this clone: Its recognized antigen is unknown. No base quality information exists; no much larger clone differs at one position.

This sequence originates from a woman aged 45-65 years with active or convalescent COVID-19. The sequenced sample was peripheral blood. The rearrangement joined TRBV30 to TRBJ1-1; 10 central bases correspond to TRBD1. For the CDR3, the sequence is CAWRNGQGVSEAFF. The bases read TGTGCCTGGAGGAATGGACAGGGGGTGTCTGAAGCTTTCTTT.